This TCR beta chain was recorded in a study of T cell repertoires in cytomegalovirus infection. Study summary: Public TCR beta signature analysis indicated the presence of both CMV infection and matching HLA type.

TCRdb re-derived calls from the reads in MiXCR, one entry per CDR3 protein. The repertoire holds around 530,000 distinct CDR3 sequences, with more than 20% as singletons. Germline CDR1 is LNHDA and CDR2 is SQIVND (reference sequence). This CDR3 is 16 amino acids long. With 4 bases clipped from V and 0 bases from J, the junction kept 5 bases outside the gene matches. This sequence was found in a human donor in good health (CMV status not recorded). Some clones in this sample may be carry-over from other donors' samples. The rearrangement uses TRBV19 and TRBJ2-1, with 8 nucleotides matching TRBD1. The specimen sequenced was PBMCs. CDR3 sequence: CASSTQGASSYNEQFF. The CDR3 nucleotides read TGTGCCAGTAGTACTCAGGGGGCTAGCTCCTACAATGAGCAGTTCTTC.